This T cell receptor beta chain was captured by sequencing in a study of somatic mutations in cytotoxic T cells in rheumatoid arthritis. The CDR3 runs to 10 residues. The germline V gene has CDR1 MNHEY and CDR2 SVGAGI. V lost 6 bases and J 13 bases, leaving 12 bases between the germline ends. Here immunoSEQ multiplex PCR was the method, and the copy in TCRdb shows in-frame clones only, minus some. Of roughly 20,000 clones listed, over 75% are singletons. General study points: CD8+ T-cell clonality did not differ significantly between rheumatoid arthritis patients and age-matched healthy controls.

Of note for this clone: Its specificity is unknown.

The source is an adult with rheumatoid arthritis. V usage is TRBV6-5 and J usage is TRBJ1-1; unclear D gene. The specimen was CD8+ T cells sorted from blood. CDR3 DNA sequence: TGTGCCAGCAGGGGAGGACGTCTTTTCTTT. As protein: CASRGGRLFF.